The 17 T cell receptor beta chains below all came from one sample that was sequenced in a study of blood T cell repertoires in COVID-19. The repertoire was sequenced with immunoSEQ multiplex PCR; TCRdb's copy has only in-frame clones and lacks some. The table has 400,000 or so clones, around 90% seen once. The sample comprised peripheral blood. The origin of the receptors is a man younger than 35 with COVID-19, enrolled during active disease.

The chain uses TRBV4-2 and TRBJ2-1, with D perhaps matching TRBD2 (6 bases). V lost 0 bases to trimming and J lost 2 bases, with 14 bases between them. From germline, CDR1 is LGHNA and CDR2 YNFKEQ. CDR3 length: 17 residues. The CDR3 DNA sequence: TGTGCCAGCAGCCAAGATGTTGTAGCGGACCCCTACAATGAGCAGTTCTTC. Protein product: CASSQDVVADPYNEQFF.

This chain connects TRBV3-1 (or the pseudogene TRBV3-2) to TRBJ2-1, with no clear D. The V and J ends lost 0 bases and 2 bases respectively, with 8 bases between them. CDR3 length: 15 amino acids. In germline, CDR1 is LGHDT, CDR2 YNNKEL (reference sequence). CDR3 sequence reads: CASSQEPTPYNEQFF. In DNA, the CDR3 is TGTGCCAGCAGCCAAGAACCTACCCCCTACAATGAGCAGTTCTTC.

This chain connects TRBV19 to TRBJ1-2; the D is unclear. Germline lookup yields CDR1 LNHDA and CDR2 SQIVND (reference sequence). V lost 4 bases and J 8 bases, leaving 11 bases between the germline ends. The CDR3 runs 12 residues. The CDR3 reads CASSTTVRGYTF. The CDR3 DNA is TGTGCCAGTAGTACAACGGTGCGGGGCTACACCTTC.

The V and J genes are TRBV6-6 and TRBJ2-3, with 7 bases that match TRBD2. The ends lost 4 bases at V and 4 bases at J; junction bases unmatched: 8. The germline V gene has CDR1 MNHNY and CDR2 SVGAGI (reference sequence). The CDR3 totals 15 residues. The CDR3 region has the DNA TGTGCCAGCAGTTCCGGGACTACCAGGTCAGATACGCAGTATTTT. Residues: CASSSGTTRSDTQYF.

The chain combines TRBV4-1 with TRBJ2-3; a possible D gene is TRBD1 (6 bases). The germline CDR1 and CDR2 sequences are MGHRA and YSYEKL. Trimming cost V 1 base and J 2 bases, with 10 bases left between them. The CDR3 extends over 15 amino acids. Here the CDR3 reads CASSQVGQSTDTQYF. The CDR3 bases are TGCGCCAGCAGCCAAGTTGGACAGTCCACAGATACGCAGTATTTT.

CDR3 region: CASSIRQGASYEQYF. As DNA, the CDR3 is TGTGCCAGTAGTATCCGGCAGGGGGCCTCCTACGAGCAGTACTTC. This chain uses TRBV19 with TRBJ2-7, with 8 bases fitting TRBD1. J lost 0 bases, V lost 3 bases, and 4 bases had no gene match. The CDR3 consists of 15 residues. Per the germline V gene, CDR1 is LNHDA and CDR2 is SQIVND (reference sequence).

Regarding this clone: Additional DNA sequences in this sample encode the identical CDR3. CDR3 in DNA: TGCAGCGTTGTTGGCCAGTACACAGATACGCAGTATTTT. Translation: CSVVGQYTDTQYF. V is TRBV29-1 and J is TRBJ2-3; D is ambiguous. The CDR3 length is 13 residues. CDR1 SQVTM and CDR2 ANQGSEA come from the germline V gene. V was cut by 4 bases and J by 2 bases, with 10 bases left in between.

The chain combines TRBV7-9 with TRBJ1-6; 7 nucleotides line up with TRBD1. The length of the CDR3 is 14 residues. The V and J ends lost 6 bases and 8 bases, in that order; junction bases with no gene match: 7. Germline loops: CDR1 SEHNR, CDR2 FQNEAQ (reference sequence). Here the CDR3 reads CASRQGTEYSPLHF. The CDR3 DNA reads TGTGCCAGCAGGCAAGGGACAGAGTATTCACCCCTCCACTTT.

This sequence joins TRBV5-4 and TRBJ1-2; D uncertain. Per germline, CDR1 SGHNT and CDR2 YYREEE (reference sequence). The CDR3 is made up of 14 amino acids. V dropped 10 bases and J dropped 4 bases, with 20 bases sitting between them. The CDR3 DNA reads TGTGCCGGGTCCTACGCGGGCCATTCCTATGGCTACACCTTC. Encoded protein: CAGSYAGHSYGYTF.

The chain combines TRBV1 with TRBJ2-7; no check of the table's D call, TRBD2, against the DNA was made. TRBV1 counts as a pseudogene. This CDR3 is 14 amino acids long. The CDR3 region has the DNA TGCACCAGCAGACTTCGGTGCGTCACCTACGAGCAGTACTTC. Encoded protein: CTSRLRCVTYEQYF.

The chain combines TRBV19 with TRBJ2-7, with D unclear. V was shortened by 5 bases and J by 4 bases, with 15 bases between the two germline ends. CDR1 and CDR2 (germline): LNHDA, SQIVND (reference sequence). This CDR3 is 14 amino acids long. Here the CDR3 DNA reads TGTGCCAGTAGTCCTTCCTACAGCCCTTACGAGCAGTACTTC. Translation gives CASSPSYSPYEQYF. Full variable domain (outside the CDR3, taken from reference TRBV19 and TRBJ2-7): DGGITQSPKYLFRKEGQNVTLSCEQNLNHDAMYWYRQDPGQGLRLIYYSQIVNDFQKGDIAEGYSVSREKKESFPLTVTSAQKNPTAFYLCASSPSYSPYEQYFGPGTRLTVT.

The chain combines TRBV3-1 (or the pseudogene TRBV3-2) with TRBJ1-1; D call uncertain. Germline-derived CDR1 and CDR2 are LGHDT and YNNKEL (reference sequence). This CDR3 has 14 residues. With 4 bases removed from V and 1 base from J, the gap between germline ends came to 10 bases. The CDR3: CASSPHSSNTEAFF. The CDR3 DNA sequence: TGTGCCAGCAGCCCCCACTCTTCGAACACTGAAGCTTTCTTT.

This rearrangement joins TRBV10-3 to TRBJ1-2; a possible D gene is TRBD1 (5 bases). The CDR3 length is 14 residues. Germline V gene data show CDR1 as ENHRY and CDR2 as SYGVKD. Deletions cut 0 bases from V and 5 bases from J, with 10 bases between. The CDR3 spells CAISESETVYGYTF. CDR3 DNA: TGTGCCATCAGTGAGTCGGAGACAGTTTATGGCTACACCTTC.

The chain has TRBV18 and TRBJ2-2; unclear D gene. V was shortened by 3 bases and J by 2 bases, with 7 bases between the two germline ends. CDR1 is KGHSH and CDR2 is LQKENI in the germline V gene. The CDR3 extends over 14 amino acids. CDR3 nucleotide sequence: TGTGCCAGCTCACCTCAGGCAAACACCGGGGAGCTGTTTTTT. Translating it yields CASSPQANTGELFF. The full variable domain, rest sourced from reference TRBV18 and TRBJ2-2, is NAGVMQNPRHLVRRRGQEARLRCSPMKGHSHVYWYRQLPEEGLKFMVYLQKENIIDESGMPKERFSAEFPKEGPSILRIQQVVRGDSAAYFCASSPQANTGELFFGEGSRLTVL.

The J gene is TRBJ2-1, the V gene TRBV9, with D possibly being TRBD2 (6 bases). In germline, CDR1 is SGDLS, CDR2 YYNGEE. V lost 7 bases and J 1 base, leaving 12 bases between the germline ends. This CDR3 has 14 residues. CDR3: CASGRRESYNEQFF. In DNA, the CDR3 is TGTGCCAGCGGGCGGAGGGAGTCCTACAATGAGCAGTTCTTC. The whole variable domain, filled in from reference TRBV9 and TRBJ2-1, reads DSGVTQTPKHLITATGQRVTLRCSPRSGDLSVYWYQQSLDQGLQFLIQYYNGEERAKGNILERFSAQQFPDLHSELNLSSLELGDSALYFCASGRRESYNEQFFGPGTRLTVL.

V and J are TRBV11-3 and TRBJ2-3; no clear D gene. Germline lookup yields CDR1 SGHNT and CDR2 YENEEA. This CDR3 region has 14 residues. V was pared by 1 base and J by 4 bases, with 9 bases between. CDR3 nucleotide sequence: TGTGCCAGCAGCTTAGCTCCGTCCGCAGATACGCAGTATTTT. As protein: CASSLAPSADTQYF.

Written as DNA, the CDR3 is TGTGCCAGCTCACCCGGACAGTTTCCGTTCTTC. Its translation is CASSPGQFPFF. This chain connects TRBV18 to TRBJ2-1, with D possibly TRBD1 on 6 matching bases. V was cut by 3 bases and J by 15 bases, with 12 bases left in between. Germline-derived CDR1 and CDR2 are KGHSH and LQKENI. The CDR3 is made up of 11 amino acids.